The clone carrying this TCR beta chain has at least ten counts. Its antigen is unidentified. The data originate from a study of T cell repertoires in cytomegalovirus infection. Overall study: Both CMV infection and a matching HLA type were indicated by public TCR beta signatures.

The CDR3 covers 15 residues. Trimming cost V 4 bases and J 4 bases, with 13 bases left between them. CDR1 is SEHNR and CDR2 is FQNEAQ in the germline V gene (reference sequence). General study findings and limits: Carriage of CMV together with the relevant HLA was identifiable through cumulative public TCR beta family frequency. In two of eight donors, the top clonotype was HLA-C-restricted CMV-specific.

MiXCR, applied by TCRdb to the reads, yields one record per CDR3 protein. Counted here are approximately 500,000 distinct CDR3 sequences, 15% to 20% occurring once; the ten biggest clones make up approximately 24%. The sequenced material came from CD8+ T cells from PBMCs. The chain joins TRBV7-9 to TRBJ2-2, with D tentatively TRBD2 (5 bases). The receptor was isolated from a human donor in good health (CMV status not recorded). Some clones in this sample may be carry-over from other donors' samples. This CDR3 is CASSSRARGTGELFF. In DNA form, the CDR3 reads TGTGCCAGCAGCTCCCGGGCCCGGGGCACCGGGGAGCTGTTTTTT.